Listed below are T cell receptor beta chains from one sample, sequenced in a study of blood T cell repertoires in COVID-19. TCRdb's copy holds only in-frame clones and misses some; the assay was immunoSEQ multiplex PCR. Seen here are 180,000 or so clones, roughly 88% observed once, and the top ten hold more than 7.5%. The specimen was PBMCs or T cells enriched from blood (not recorded which). Receptors originate from a young woman who had recovered from COVID-19. The CDR3 runs from the conserved cysteine through the conserved F or W. A D gene is named only where the DNA matches it firmly. Part of the rows lack a size; the others show once, few, many or a class for expanded clones.

>.|TRBV6-2/TRBV6-3|15|TRBJ2-3|.
CASSLGATSTDTQYF
TGTGCCAGCAGCTTGGGGGCTACTAGCACAGATACGCAGTATTTT
>TRBD2|TRBV6-2/TRBV6-3|17|TRBJ2-3|.
CASSYVLADVWEDTQYF
TGTGCCAGCAGTTACGTACTAGCGGACGTTTGGGAAGATACGCAGTATTTT
>.|TRBV28|13|TRBJ2-5|.
CATLLGGGETQYF
TGTGCCACCCTCCTGGGAGGAGGGGAGACCCAGTACTTC
>TRBD1|TRBV14|14|TRBJ2-7|few
CASSQEQGTYEQYF
TGTGCCAGCAGCCAAGAACAGGGGACCTACGAGCAGTACTTC
>TRBD1|TRBV5-1|15|TRBJ1-2|few
CASSFQTGQGGGYTF
TGCGCCAGCAGCTTCCAAACCGGACAGGGTGGCGGCTACACCTTC
>TRBD1|TRBV19|18|TRBJ1-2|.
CASSMGPRGQGQPYGYTF
TGTGCCAGTAGTATGGGACCCCGGGGACAGGGGCAACCCTATGGCTACACCTTC
>.|TRBV6-1|15|TRBJ2-1|.
CASSESGSLPNEQFF
TGTGCCAGCAGTGAAAGTGGGAGTTTGCCCAATGAGCAGTTCTTC
>TRBD1|TRBV11-1|15|TRBJ1-6|.
CASSVPGTGNSPLHF
TGTGCCAGCAGCGTACCCGGGACAGGGAATTCACCCCTCCACTTT
>TRBD2|TRBV3-1/TRBV3-2|16|TRBJ2-3|.
CASSYSSGRRTDTQYF
TGTGCCAGCAGCTACTCTAGCGGGAGGAGGACAGATACGCAGTATTTT
>.|TRBV5-1|14|TRBJ2-1|.
CASSLQDSYNEQFF
TGCGCCAGCAGCCTCCAGGACTCCTACAATGAGCAGTTCTTC
>.|TRBV1|18|TRBJ2-1|.
CTSSVGLAGGPRNNEQFF
TGCACCAGCAGCGTGGGACTAGCGGGAGGGCCAAGGAACAATGAGCAGTTCTTC
>.|TRBV30|14|TRBJ2-3|.
CAWSKLARTDTQYF
TGTGCCTGGAGTAAGCTAGCCCGCACAGATACGCAGTATTTT
>TRBD1|TRBV19|11|TRBJ2-1|.
CWTGLGNEQFF
TGTTGGACAGGGTTGGGGAATGAGCAGTTCTTC
>TRBD2|TRBV5-4|15|TRBJ2-5|.
CASSLKLAGGETQYF
TGTGCCAGCAGCTTGAAACTAGCGGGAGGGGAGACCCAGTACTTC
>TRBD2|TRBV7-9|17|TRBJ2-3|.
CASSSRLAAARADTQYF
TGTGCCAGCAGCTCCCGACTAGCGGCAGCGCGGGCAGATACGCAGTATTTT
>TRBD1|TRBV9|14|TRBJ2-7|.
CASSVGQGAGEQYF
TGTGCCAGCAGCGTAGGACAGGGTGCTGGCGAGCAGTACTTC
>TRBD1|TRBV19|15|TRBJ1-2|.
CASSTIDRGNYGYTF
TGTGCCAGTAGTACCATCGACAGGGGCAACTATGGCTACACCTTC
>.|TRBV6-1|12|TRBJ1-1|.
CASSDRDREAFF
TGTGCCAGCAGTGACCGAGACAGGGAAGCTTTCTTT
>TRBD2|TRBV2|14|TRBJ2-7|.
CASNGEREVIEQYF
TGTGCCAGCAATGGAGAGCGGGAGGTGATCGAGCAGTACTTC
>.|TRBV5-4|16|TRBJ2-3|.
CASSFEFGSVSDTQYF
TGTGCCAGCAGCTTTGAATTCGGGAGTGTATCAGATACGCAGTATTTT
>TRBD2|TRBV7-2|16|TRBJ2-1|.
CASSLLAGTPFNEQFF
TGTGCCAGCAGCCTATTAGCGGGAACCCCCTTCAATGAGCAGTTCTTC
>.|TRBV4-1|14|TRBJ1-5|.
CASSQDSGAQPQHF
TGCGCCAGCAGCCAAGATTCAGGGGCTCAGCCCCAGCATTTT
>TRBD2|TRBV2|16|TRBJ2-3|.
CASSDPGLEGTDTQYF
TGTGCCAGCAGTGACCCGGGACTAGAGGGCACAGATACGCAGTATTTT
>.|TRBV7-3|13|TRBJ2-3|.
CASSLISTDTQYF
TGTGCCAGCAGCTTAATAAGCACAGATACGCAGTATTTT
>TRBD2|TRBV3-1/TRBV3-2|16|TRBJ2-7|.
CASSQSAGLAGNGQYF
TGTGCCAGCAGCCAATCAGCGGGACTAGCGGGAAATGGGCAGTACTTC
>TRBD2|TRBV4-2|20|TRBJ2-2|.
CASSQVGALTSGRAVGELFF
TGTGCCAGCAGCCAAGTTGGGGCATTGACTAGCGGGAGGGCCGTCGGGGAGCTGTTTTTT
>TRBD1|TRBV10-1|15|TRBJ1-2|.
CASSEGSEGAGGYTF
TGCGCCAGCAGTGAGGGGTCTGAGGGGGCCGGAGGCTACACCTTC